These 4 T cell receptor beta chains share one sample of origin, sequenced in a study of T cell repertoires in ileal Crohn's disease. Time point reported: proximal margin of the surgical specimen (macroscopically non-inflamed). Sequenced by immunoSEQ multiplex PCR; TCRdb stores in-frame clones only, minus some. The data contain about 3,200 clones, about two thirds of them singletons. The sample was ileal tissue. The receptors stem from an adult with Crohn's disease.

The rearrangement uses TRBV10-3 and TRBJ1-5; D ambiguous. The V gene's germline CDR1 is ENHRY and CDR2 SYGVKD. V lost 4 bases and J 3 bases, leaving 7 bases between the germline ends. The CDR3 loop spans 13 amino acids. The CDR3 region is CAISAQLNQPQHF. DNA of the CDR3: TGTGCCATCAGTGCACAGCTCAATCAGCCCCAGCATTTT.

Concerning this clone itself: A read error is the likely source, as a far larger clone sits one nucleotide away. J is TRBJ1-6 and V is TRBV1; TRBD1, the table's D call, lacks a check against the DNA. TRBV1 represents a pseudogene. The CDR3 runs to 16 residues. The CDR3 reads CTSSRSGGSYNSPLHF. The DNA for the CDR3 is TGCACCAGCAGCCGCTCAGGGGGGTCCTATAATTCACCCCTCCACTTT.

This chain uses TRBV7-6 with TRBJ1-1, with D possibly matching TRBD1 (5 bases). The CDR3 sequence is 13 residues long. Germline CDR1 reads SGHVS; CDR2 reads FNYEAQ. V was pared by 3 bases and J by 2 bases, with 7 bases between. CDR3 sequence (DNA): TGTGCCAGCAGCTTGGGGGAAAACACTGAAGCTTTCTTT. Translated, it gives CASSLGENTEAFF.

Only one count was recorded for this clone. The J gene is TRBJ1-3, the V gene TRBV5-1, with TRBD1 identical over 8 bases. The trim removed 5 bases at V and 3 bases at J, leaving 7 bases unmatched. This CDR3 is built from 15 residues. Germline V gene data show CDR1 as SGHRS and CDR2 as YFSETQ. The CDR3 here is CASSLTGVVGNTIYF. DNA for the CDR3: TGCGCCAGCAGTCTGACAGGGGTCGTTGGAAACACCATATATTTT.